This T cell receptor (beta chain) comes out of a study of CD8+ T cells in alopecia areata. Study-wide context: Treated patients were dosed with oral tofacitinib, taking 5 to 10 mg twice daily. Study outcomes and limitations: The presence of one nonresponder keeps the tie between baseline CD8+ expansion and response uncertain. Researchers reported that TCR sharing among patients proved less clear than in mice, possibly HLA-linked.

The treatment here: oral pan-JAK inhibitor, 5-10 mg twice daily. This clone was seen only once. As yet, its antigen is unknown. Extraction of RNA preceded its reverse transcription into cDNA, which served as the sequencing template. The repertoire was sequenced with immunoSEQ multiplex PCR; TCRdb's copy has only in-frame clones and lacks some. The sample records around 190,000 clones, 64% being singletons. Germline lookup yields CDR1 LGHNA and CDR2 YSLEER. The CDR3 consists of 13 residues. V was clipped by 1 base and J by 6 bases, with 6 bases between them. Specimen: CD4+ T cells sorted from blood, collected at week 4, from a patient treated with tofacitinib. The chain has TRBV4-3 and TRBJ2-2; D is undetermined. The sequence came from a human donor with alopecia areata. In DNA form, the CDR3 reads TGCGCCAGCAGCCAAGGGCTGGCCGGGGAGCTGTTTTTT. Its translation: CASSQGLAGELFF.